Below, one TCR beta chain is given with its context. This record comes from a study of blood T cell repertoires in COVID-19. Measured with immunoSEQ multiplex PCR; TCRdb has only the in-frame clones, and not every one. In the table there are some 180,000 clones, 84% of which are singletons. The material sequenced was PBMCs or T cells enriched from blood (not recorded which). The clonotype comes from a woman younger than 45 who had been exposed to COVID-19.

In DNA form, the CDR3 reads TGCGCCAGCAGCTTGATGGGCGGGGGCGACTACGAGCAGTACTTC. Its protein product is CASSLMGGGDYEQYF. The chain uses TRBV5-1 and TRBJ2-7; TRBD2 is a possible D gene (7 bases). Germline V gene lookup returns CDR1 SGHRS and CDR2 YFSETQ. V lost 1 base to trimming and J lost 3 bases, with 14 bases between them. This CDR3 contains 15 residues.